Below are 31 T cell receptor beta chains sequenced from a single sample in a study of CD4+ T cells in melanoma. Sequenced by immunoSEQ multiplex PCR; TCRdb stores in-frame clones only, minus some. The sample has about 11,000 clones; roughly 69% are singletons. Input material: cells from a culture (not recorded whether cultured in vitro). Receptors were obtained from a human donor with melanoma.

This clone was counted a few times. The germline gene is not matched at one end of the junction; a read error may be the cause. V usage is TRBV7-7 and J usage is TRBJ2-2; D might be TRBD1 (6 bases). The germline V gene has CDR1 SSHAT and CDR2 FNYEAQ (reference sequence). The CDR3 has 14 residues. The CDR3 protein is CASSLTGNTGELFF. The CDR3 region has the DNA TGTGCTAGCAGCTTGACAGGGAACACCGGGGAGCTGTTTTTT.

V and J are TRBV6-5 and TRBJ2-5; D unresolved. V gave up 2 bases and J gave up 5 bases, with 6 bases separating them. The CDR3 is 12 amino acids. Germline V gives CDR1 MNHEY, CDR2 SVGAGI. The DNA of the CDR3 is TGTGCCAGCAGTTACAGTGGGGAGACCCAGTACTTC. It codes for CASSYSGETQYF.

Only one count was recorded for this clone. The gene calls are TRBV7-3 and TRBJ2-2; 8 bases map to TRBD2. The V gene end was trimmed by 5 bases and the J gene end by 2 bases; junction bases not matched to a gene: 13. There are 18 residues in the CDR3. Germline V gene data show CDR1 as SGHTA and CDR2 as FQGTGA. Here the CDR3 reads CASSPTRTGGRNTGELFF. The CDR3 DNA follows: TGTGCCAGCAGCCCAACCCGGACGGGGGGGAGAAACACCGGGGAGCTGTTTTTT.

The chain combines TRBV10-2 with TRBJ2-7, with 9 bases fitting TRBD2. CDR1 is WSHSY and CDR2 is SAAADI in the germline V gene. This CDR3 contains 16 residues. V was clipped by 8 bases and J by 1 base; unmatched bases: 12. This CDR3 is CASSGGVAGASYEQYF. In nucleotides, the CDR3 is TGCGCCAGCTCGGGAGGAGTAGCGGGGGCATCCTACGAGCAGTACTTC.

This clone was recorded only once. The V and J genes are TRBV18 and TRBJ2-7; D gene unclear. Germline values: CDR1 KGHSH, CDR2 LQKENI. The CDR3 runs to 12 residues. V was cut by 6 bases and J by 1 base, with 7 bases left in between. The CDR3 loop reads CASSVASYEQYF. In DNA form, the CDR3 reads TGTGCCAGCTCTGTGGCTTCCTACGAGCAGTACTTC. Drawing the rest from reference TRBV18 and TRBJ2-7, the complete variable domain is NAGVMQNPRHLVRRRGQEARLRCSPMKGHSHVYWYRQLPEEGLKFMVYLQKENIIDESGMPKERFSAEFPKEGPSILRIQQVVRGDSAAYFCASSVASYEQYFGPGTRLTVT.

The chain uses TRBV5-1 and TRBJ2-5; 12 bases align to TRBD2. The CDR3 totals 16 residues. From germline, CDR1 is SGHRS and CDR2 YFSETQ. The V segment lost 2 bases and the J segment 5 bases; nucleotides outside the gene matches: 7. CDR3 in amino acids: CASSLSLAGGLETQYF. CDR3 nucleotides: TGCGCCAGCAGCTTATCTCTAGCGGGGGGGCTGGAGACCCAGTACTTC. The whole variable domain, remainder taken from reference TRBV5-1 and TRBJ2-5, is KAGVTQTPRYLIKTRGQQVTLSCSPISGHRSVSWYQQTPGQGLQFLFEYFSETQRNKGNFPGRFSGRQFSNSRSEMNVSTLELGDSALYLCASSLSLAGGLETQYFGPGTRLLVL.

The chain couples TRBV10-3 to TRBJ1-5, with TRBD1 identical over 9 bases. The CDR3 is 13 residues long. Germline trimming cut 6 bases from V and 4 bases from J; bases unmatched to any gene: 1. Germline V gives CDR1 ENHRY, CDR2 SYGVKD. The CDR3 sequence: CAIRGTGNQPQHF. CDR3 in DNA: TGTGCCATCAGGGGGACAGGGAATCAGCCCCAGCATTTT.

The CDR3 loop reads CASSQGGREPAQYF. CDR3 DNA: TGTGCCAGCAGCCAAGGGGGGAGGGAACCGGCGCAGTATTTT. The chain employs TRBV7-3 and TRBJ2-3; maybe TRBD2 (7 bases). V was clipped by 5 bases and J by 10 bases, with 19 bases between them. The CDR3 runs 14 residues. In germline, CDR1 is SGHTA, CDR2 FQGTGA.

The table lists this clone with a count of one. V usage is TRBV7-3 and J usage is TRBJ1-1; D might be TRBD1 (6 bases). Germline values: CDR1 SGHTA, CDR2 FQGTGA. The CDR3 extends over 15 amino acids. V was trimmed by 1 base and J by 1 base, leaving 10 bases between them. DNA of the CDR3: TGTGCCAGCAGCTTAATGGCAGGGGCGAACACTGAAGCTTTCTTT. As protein: CASSLMAGANTEAFF.

The V gene is TRBV2, the J gene TRBJ2-5; TRBD2 matches 8 bases. CDR1 and CDR2 (germline): SNHLY, FYNNEI. The J segment lost 7 bases and the V segment lost 3 bases, leaving 10 bases of the junction unmatched. The CDR3 contains 15 residues. The CDR3 protein is CASSDGRGVEGTQYF. In nucleotides, the CDR3 is TGTGCCAGCAGTGACGGGCGGGGGGTGGAGGGGACCCAGTACTTC.

J is TRBJ2-7 and V is TRBV5-4; D is ambiguous. This CDR3 has 12 amino acids. Between the trimmed V and J ends, which lost 0 bases and 3 bases, there was a span of 4 bases. Germline-derived CDR1 and CDR2 are SGHNT and YYREEE (reference sequence). The CDR3 coding sequence is TGTGCCAGCAGCTTGGACAACTACGAGCAGTACTTC. It yields the protein CASSLDNYEQYF. Looking up the rest from reference TRBV5-4 and TRBJ2-7 gives the full variable domain: ETGVTQSPTHLIKTRGQQVTLRCSSQSGHNTVSWYQQALGQGPQFIFQYYREEENGRGNFPPRFSGLQFPNYSSELNVNALELDDSALYLCASSLDNYEQYFGPGTRLTVT.

This clone was seen a few times. The genes are TRBV18 and TRBJ1-1, with 7 bases that match TRBD1. The CDR3 is 15 residues long. CDR1 and CDR2 from the germline V gene are KGHSH and LQKENI. Trimming cost V 1 base and J 5 bases; bases outside gene matches: 7. The CDR3 DNA reads as TGTGCCAGCTCACCACGTGCAACAGGGGAAACTGAAGCTTTCTTT. Residues: CASSPRATGETEAFF.

V and J are TRBV25-1 and TRBJ1-2, with 8 bases matching TRBD1. The CDR3 length is 13 residues. Germline trimming cut 8 bases from V and 4 bases from J; bases unmatched to any gene: 6. Germline loops: CDR1 MGHDK, CDR2 SYGVNS. The CDR3 here is CASARTGIYGYTF. CDR3 sequence (DNA): TGTGCCAGCGCGAGGACAGGGATCTATGGCTACACCTTC.

This chain uses TRBV7-3 with TRBJ2-3; 8 bases align to TRBD2. With 4 bases clipped from V and 5 bases from J, the junction kept 14 bases outside the gene matches. Germline CDR1 is SGHTA and CDR2 is FQGTGA. CDR3 size: 17 residues. The CDR3 loop is CASSSSPLVAGKDTQYF. The CDR3 DNA reads as TGTGCCAGCAGCTCGTCCCCTCTGGTAGCGGGGAAAGATACGCAGTATTTT.

V and J are TRBV9 and TRBJ1-2; D perhaps matches TRBD1 (5 bases). The germline V and J ends were trimmed by 3 bases and 4 bases, with 22 bases remaining between them. CDR3 length: 17 amino acids. Germline values: CDR1 SGDLS, CDR2 YYNGEE. CDR3 nucleotide sequence: TGTGCCAGCAGCGGCACCGGCCGTCAGGCGGGGGGCTATGGCTACACCTTC. Residues: CASSGTGRQAGGYGYTF.

The gene calls are TRBV4-2 and TRBJ1-1, with 7 bases aligning to TRBD1. The trim removed 4 bases at V and 5 bases at J, leaving 13 bases unmatched. Germline V lookup: CDR1 LGHNA, CDR2 YNFKEQ. The CDR3 contains 16 residues. The CDR3 bases are TGTGCCAGCAGCCGAGACAGGGAAGGTTCGCGTACTGAAGCTTTCTTT. Protein sequence: CASSRDREGSRTEAFF.

The V gene is TRBV6-5, the J gene TRBJ1-2, with 8 bases that match TRBD1. The CDR3 extends over 13 amino acids. With 6 bases clipped from V and 6 bases from J, the junction kept 6 bases outside the gene matches. Per germline, CDR1 MNHEY and CDR2 SVGAGI. The CDR3 loop reads CASRQTGAHGYTF. In DNA form, the CDR3 reads TGTGCCAGCAGACAGACAGGGGCCCATGGCTACACCTTC.

The chain uses TRBV10-3 and TRBJ1-2; D perhaps matches TRBD1 (5 bases). The V gene lost 10 bases and the J gene lost 4 bases, with 16 bases spanning the gap. CDR3 size: 13 residues. The germline V gene has CDR1 ENHRY and CDR2 SYGVKD. The DNA of the CDR3 is TGTGCCACCAGGGCGGACACAGTCTATGGCTACACCTTC. The encoded protein is CATRADTVYGYTF.

This chain joins TRBV14 and TRBJ2-1; 8 bases are shared with TRBD2. CDR3 length equals 15 residues. V shed 0 bases, J shed 9 bases, and the junction held 7 bases outside the gene matches. CDR1 and CDR2 from the germline V gene are SGHDN and FVKESK. The CDR3 DNA sequence: TGTGCCAGCAGCCAAGATGGGACTAGTTTCCGTGAGCAGTTCTTC. Its translation is CASSQDGTSFREQFF.

This rearrangement joins TRBV11-2 to TRBJ2-1, with D hard to call. Trimming cost V 3 bases and J 2 bases, with 8 bases left between them. CDR3 length: 14 residues. Per the germline V gene, CDR1 is SGHAT and CDR2 is FQNNGV. The CDR3 coding sequence is TGTGCCAGCAGCTTTGCAGGACCCTACAATGAGCAGTTCTTC. It specifies CASSFAGPYNEQFF.

V and J are TRBV11-2 and TRBJ1-4, with a tentative D call TRBD1 (5 bases). This CDR3 comprises 13 residues. Germline loops: CDR1 SGHAT, CDR2 FQNNGV. Trimming took off 5 bases at V and 10 bases at J, with 14 bases between the two ends. The CDR3, as DNA: TGTGCCAGCAGCGACGCCGGGGCCGGAAAACTGTTTTTT. It translates to CASSDAGAGKLFF.

V gene TRBV5-1 combines with J gene TRBJ1-6; perhaps TRBD1 as D (6 bases). Germline loops: CDR1 SGHRS, CDR2 YFSETQ. The CDR3 has 15 residues. V was clipped by 4 bases and J by 13 bases, with 21 bases between them. CDR3 residues: CASSLLRDSRGPLHF. The CDR3 nucleotides are TGCGCCAGCAGCCTCCTCCGGGACTCTAGGGGGCCCCTCCACTTT. The whole variable domain, remainder taken from reference TRBV5-1 and TRBJ1-6, is KAGVTQTPRYLIKTRGQQVTLSCSPISGHRSVSWYQQTPGQGLQFLFEYFSETQRNKGNFPGRFSGRQFSNSRSEMNVSTLELGDSALYLCASSLLRDSRGPLHFGNGTRLTVT.

This chain uses TRBV5-5 with TRBJ2-7; D may be TRBD2 (6 bases). The CDR3 is 17 residues long. CDR1 SGHKS and CDR2 YYEKEE come from the germline V gene (reference sequence). Deletions cut 3 bases from V and 7 bases from J, with 26 bases between. The CDR3: CASSSTPFAGKGVEQYF. In DNA form, the CDR3 reads TGTGCCAGCAGCTCCACCCCCTTTGCGGGGAAAGGGGTAGAGCAGTACTTC.

The rearrangement links TRBV2 to TRBJ2-1; 7 nucleotides match TRBD2. Germline V gives CDR1 SNHLY, CDR2 FYNNEI. The CDR3 runs to 13 residues. Trimming cost V 7 bases and J 4 bases; bases outside gene matches: 4. This CDR3 reads CASNQRGYNEQFF. The CDR3 coding sequence is TGTGCCAGCAATCAGCGGGGATACAATGAGCAGTTCTTC.

The V and J genes are TRBV10-2 and TRBJ1-1; no firm D call. This CDR3 has 14 amino acids. Germline V gene data show CDR1 as WSHSY and CDR2 as SAAADI. Trimming stripped 3 bases from V and 1 base from J, with 9 bases between. CDR3 nucleotides: TGCGCCAGCAGTGACCCCAGCTCGAACACTGAAGCTTTCTTT. Translated, it gives CASSDPSSNTEAFF.

This chain joins TRBV6-6 and TRBJ2-6; TRBD1 matches 10 bases. The germline V gene encodes CDR1 MNHNY and CDR2 SVGAGI (reference sequence). CDR3 length equals 16 residues. The junction had 4 bases not matched to a gene; V was cut back by 5 bases and J by 3 bases. This CDR3 reads CASSRQGAGGANVLTF. The CDR3 DNA sequence: TGTGCCAGCAGTAGACAGGGGGCGGGTGGGGCCAACGTCCTGACTTTC.

The chain recombines TRBV7-9 with TRBJ1-2; 7 bases align to TRBD1. Per the germline V gene, CDR1 is SEHNR and CDR2 is FQNEAQ (reference sequence). CDR3 length: 14 residues. V lost 4 bases to trimming and J lost 5 bases; unmatched junction nucleotides: 7. This chain's CDR3 is CASSSRQGFYGYTF. Written as DNA, the CDR3 is TGTGCCAGCAGCTCCCGACAGGGATTTTATGGCTACACCTTC.

This clone was seen a handful of times. The chain uses TRBV5-1 and TRBJ1-1; 9 bases are a match to TRBD1. The CDR3 length is 14 residues. Losses at the gene ends were 4 bases for V and 5 bases for J; bases not matched to a gene: 6. CDR1 is SGHRS, CDR2 YFSETQ, per germline. CDR3: CASSTGQGRTEAFF. The CDR3 bases are TGCGCCAGCAGCACGGGACAGGGTAGAACTGAAGCTTTCTTT.

This clone was counted between two and nine times. The chain links TRBV2 to TRBJ2-1; D is unresolved. CDR3 length: 13 amino acids. The germline V gene has CDR1 SNHLY and CDR2 FYNNEI. Trimming removed 2 bases at V and 4 bases at J, with 6 bases between. The CDR3 here is CASSERRYNEQFF. The CDR3 DNA reads TGTGCCAGCAGTGAACGCCGGTACAATGAGCAGTTCTTC.

The CDR3 region has the DNA TGCGCCAGCAGCCGCCCGGGACAGGGGGGATCTGAAGCTTTCTTT. Encoded protein: CASSRPGQGGSEAFF. The rearrangement links TRBV4-1 to TRBJ1-1; 11 positions agree with TRBD1. This CDR3 is built from 15 residues. Germline lookup yields CDR1 MGHRA and CDR2 YSYEKL. V shed 4 bases, J shed 6 bases, and the junction held 7 bases outside the gene matches.

The rearrangement uses TRBV2 and TRBJ1-2; D not resolved. The V end lost 5 bases, the J end lost 5 bases, and 15 bases lay between the germline ends. The germline V gene encodes CDR1 SNHLY and CDR2 FYNNEI. CDR3 length: 14 residues. CDR3 region: CASSLNNGGYGYTF. CDR3 DNA sequence: TGTGCCAGCAGTCTCAACAATGGAGGATATGGCTACACCTTC.